This T cell receptor (beta chain) was obtained from a study of cytomegalovirus exposure and HLA in healthy donors. In the study overall: The same platform was used for the 90 to 150 validation repertoires as for the approximately 730 first-cohort repertoires, as reported in a later analysis. Findings of the study overall: Most TCR sequences were uncommon, yet certain public TCRs appeared in many donors. The authors listed 180 or so TCR beta chains as cytomegalovirus-associated.

Among the 120 subjects of the validation cohort, separate from the approximately 660-subject first cohort, were the donors. Sequenced by immunoSEQ multiplex PCR; TCRdb stores in-frame clones only, minus some. Here the sample spans about 150,000 clones, 88% being singletons. Germline values: CDR1 LGHNA, CDR2 YNFKEQ. The length of the CDR3 is 16 residues. V was shortened by 5 bases and J by 1 base, with 18 bases between the two germline ends. This clone was detected only once. Its target is not known. Sequencing used PBMCs. This chain joins TRBV4-2 and TRBJ2-7; perhaps TRBD2 as D (6 bases). The sequence derives from a man aged 18-30 years in good health and CMV-seronegative. Here the CDR3 reads CASSATGTAQSYEQYF. The CDR3, as DNA: TGTGCCAGCAGCGCTACCGGGACTGCTCAGTCCTACGAGCAGTACTTC.